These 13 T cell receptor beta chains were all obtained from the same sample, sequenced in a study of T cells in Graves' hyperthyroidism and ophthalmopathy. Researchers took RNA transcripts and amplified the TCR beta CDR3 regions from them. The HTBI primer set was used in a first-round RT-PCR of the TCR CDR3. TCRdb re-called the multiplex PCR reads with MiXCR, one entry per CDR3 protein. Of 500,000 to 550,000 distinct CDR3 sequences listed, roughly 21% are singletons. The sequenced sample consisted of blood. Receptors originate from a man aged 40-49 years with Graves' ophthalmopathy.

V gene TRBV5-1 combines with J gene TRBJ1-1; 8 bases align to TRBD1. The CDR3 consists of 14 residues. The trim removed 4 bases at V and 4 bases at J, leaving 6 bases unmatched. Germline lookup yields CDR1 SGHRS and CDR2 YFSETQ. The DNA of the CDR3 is TGCGCCAGCAGCCAGACCGGACAGGGCACTGAAGCTTTCTTT. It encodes CASSQTGQGTEAFF.

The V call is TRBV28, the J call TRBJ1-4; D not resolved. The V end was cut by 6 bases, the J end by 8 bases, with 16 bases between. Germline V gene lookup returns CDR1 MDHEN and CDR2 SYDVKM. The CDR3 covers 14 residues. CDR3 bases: TGTGCCAGCAGCCCATCGGGAGGACGAGAAAAACTGTTTTTT. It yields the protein CASSPSGGREKLFF.

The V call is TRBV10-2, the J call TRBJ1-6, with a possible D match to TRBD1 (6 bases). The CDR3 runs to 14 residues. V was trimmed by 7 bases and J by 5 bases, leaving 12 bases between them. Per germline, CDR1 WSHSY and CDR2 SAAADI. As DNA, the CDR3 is TGCGCCAGCAAGCGGACAGAAGATAATTCACCCCTCCACTTT. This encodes CASKRTEDNSPLHF.

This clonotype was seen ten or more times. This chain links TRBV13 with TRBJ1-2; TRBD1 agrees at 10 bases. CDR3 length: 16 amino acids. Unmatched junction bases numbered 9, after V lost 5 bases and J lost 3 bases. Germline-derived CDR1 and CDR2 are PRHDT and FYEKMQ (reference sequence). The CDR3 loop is CASSRDRGSPYYGYTF. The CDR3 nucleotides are TGTGCCAGCAGCCGGGACAGGGGCTCACCTTACTATGGCTACACCTTC.

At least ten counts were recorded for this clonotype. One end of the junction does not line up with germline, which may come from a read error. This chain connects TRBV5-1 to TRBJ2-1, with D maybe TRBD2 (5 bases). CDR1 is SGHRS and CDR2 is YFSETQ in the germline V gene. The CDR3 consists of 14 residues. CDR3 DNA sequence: TGCGCCAGCAGCTTGGAGCGGAACTACAATAAGCAGTTCTTC. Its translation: CASSLERNYNKQFF.

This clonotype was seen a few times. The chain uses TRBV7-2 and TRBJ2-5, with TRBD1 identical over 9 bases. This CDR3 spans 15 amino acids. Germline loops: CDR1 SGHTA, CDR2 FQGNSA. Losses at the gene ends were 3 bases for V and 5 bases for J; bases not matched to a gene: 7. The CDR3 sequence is CASSLGQGGSETQYF. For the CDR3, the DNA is TGTGCCAGCAGCTTGGGACAGGGCGGTAGCGAGACCCAGTACTTC.

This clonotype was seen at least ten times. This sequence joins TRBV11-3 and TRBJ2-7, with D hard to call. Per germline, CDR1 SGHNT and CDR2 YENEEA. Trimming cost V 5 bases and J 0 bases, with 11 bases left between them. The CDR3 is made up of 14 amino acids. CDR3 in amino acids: CASSPRGSSYEQYF. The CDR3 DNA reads TGTGCCAGCAGCCCCCGTGGTAGCTCCTACGAGCAGTACTTC. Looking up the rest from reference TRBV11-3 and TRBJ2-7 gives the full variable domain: EAGVVQSPRYKIIEKKQPVAFWCNPISGHNTLYWYLQNLGQGPELLIRYENEEAVDDSQLPKDRFSAERLKGVDSTLKIQPAELGDSAVYLCASSPRGSSYEQYFGPGTRLTVT.

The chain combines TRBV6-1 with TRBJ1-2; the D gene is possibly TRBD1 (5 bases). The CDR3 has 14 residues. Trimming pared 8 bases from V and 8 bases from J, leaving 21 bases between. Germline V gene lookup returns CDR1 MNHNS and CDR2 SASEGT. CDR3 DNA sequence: TGTGCCAGCGGTCTGGTGGAGGGGCGCGGAGGCTACACCTTC. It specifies CASGLVEGRGGYTF.

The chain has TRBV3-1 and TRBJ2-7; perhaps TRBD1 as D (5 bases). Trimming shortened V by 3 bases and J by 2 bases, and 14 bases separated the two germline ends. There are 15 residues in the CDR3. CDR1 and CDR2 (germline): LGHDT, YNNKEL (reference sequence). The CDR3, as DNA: TGTGCCAGCAGCCAGGGGCTTGTTGGGACCTACGAGCAGTACTTC. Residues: CASSQGLVGTYEQYF.

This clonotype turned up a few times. The CDR3, as DNA: TGTGCCAGCAGCGTAGGCCCAGTAGATAACACTGAAGCTTTCTTT. Protein sequence: CASSVGPVDNTEAFF. This chain connects TRBV9 to TRBJ1-1; D unclear. The CDR3 is made up of 15 amino acids. Germline CDR1 is SGDLS and CDR2 is YYNGEE. The V end was cut by 0 bases, the J end by 2 bases, with 11 bases between.

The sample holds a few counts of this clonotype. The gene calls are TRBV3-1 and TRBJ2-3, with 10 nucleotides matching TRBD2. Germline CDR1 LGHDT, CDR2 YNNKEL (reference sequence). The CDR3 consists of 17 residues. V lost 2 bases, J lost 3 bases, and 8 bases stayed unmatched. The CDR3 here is CASSQSTSGRATDTQYF. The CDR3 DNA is TGTGCCAGCAGCCAATCTACCAGCGGGAGGGCGACAGATACGCAGTATTTT.

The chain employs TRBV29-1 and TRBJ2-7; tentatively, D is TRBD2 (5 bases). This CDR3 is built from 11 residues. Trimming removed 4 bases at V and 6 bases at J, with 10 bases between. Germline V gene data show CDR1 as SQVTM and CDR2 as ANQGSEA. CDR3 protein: CSVVGESEQYF. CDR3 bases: TGCAGCGTTGTCGGGGAAAGCGAGCAGTACTTC.

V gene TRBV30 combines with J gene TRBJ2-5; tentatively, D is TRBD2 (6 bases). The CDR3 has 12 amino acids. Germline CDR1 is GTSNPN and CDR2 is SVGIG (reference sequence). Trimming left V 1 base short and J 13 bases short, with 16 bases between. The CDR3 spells CAWSGGSGWGYF. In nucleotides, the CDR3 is TGTGCCTGGAGTGGTGGCAGCGGGTGGGGGTACTTC.